The next 29 T cell receptor beta chains were all read from a single sample in a study of T cell responses to AZD1222 COVID-19 vaccine. Sequencing was performed with immunoSEQ multiplex PCR; in TCRdb, only in-frame clones are kept and a portion is missing. The repertoire consists of about 140,000 clones, with roughly 92% occurring once and the leading ten covering over 1.5%. Sequencing was performed on peripheral blood, taken on day 0 of AZD1222 vaccination. The source of these receptors is an adult in good health.

This clone has just one count. This chain joins TRBV3-1 (or the pseudogene TRBV3-2) and TRBJ1-3; D is undetermined. Germline CDR1 and CDR2: LGHDT and YNNKEL (reference sequence). CDR3 length: 13 amino acids. Trimming left V 4 bases short and J 4 bases short, with 8 bases between. CDR3 sequence reads: CASSPSTGNTIYF. CDR3 nucleotides: TGTGCCAGCAGCCCCTCAACCGGAAACACCATATATTTT.

V is TRBV11-3 and J is TRBJ2-7, with 7 bases matching TRBD1. With 4 bases clipped from V and 0 bases from J, the junction kept 0 bases outside the gene matches. CDR3 length: 13 amino acids. Germline assignment: CDR1 SGHNT and CDR2 YENEEA. CDR3 DNA sequence: TGTGCCAGCAGCTCAGGGGGCTCCTACGAGCAGTACTTC. Its protein product is CASSSGGSYEQYF.

V gene TRBV7-2 combines with J gene TRBJ1-2; no firm D call. The CDR3 contains 14 residues. Deletions cut 4 bases from V and 4 bases from J, with 13 bases between. Germline CDR1 reads SGHTA; CDR2 reads FQGNSA. The CDR3 here is CASSYFMGSYGYTF. The CDR3 DNA reads as TGTGCCAGCAGCTACTTTATGGGGAGCTATGGCTACACCTTC. The full variable domain, with the rest looked up from reference TRBV7-2 and TRBJ1-2, is GAGVSQSPSNKVTEKGKDVELRCDPISGHTALYWYRQSLGQGLEFLIYFQGNSAPDKSGLPSDRFSAERTGGSVSTLTIQRTQQEDSAVYLCASSYFMGSYGYTFGSGTRLTVV.

The J gene is TRBJ2-1, the V gene TRBV30; the match to TRBD2 covers 16 bases. Germline loops: CDR1 GTSNPN, CDR2 SVGIG (reference sequence). The CDR3 spans 18 residues. V shed 4 bases and J 1 base; nucleotides not matched to a gene: 7. CDR3 bases: TGTGCCTGGAATAAAGGGACTAGCGGGAGGGCATCCTACAATGAGCAGTTCTTC. The encoded protein is CAWNKGTSGRASYNEQFF.

The chain uses TRBV28 and TRBJ2-2, with D unclear. Trimming cost V 6 bases and J 5 bases, with 16 bases left between them. The CDR3 is 15 amino acids. Germline CDR1 MDHEN, CDR2 SYDVKM. The CDR3 nucleotides are TGTGCCAGCAGCCGGATAATGACCGTAACCGGGGAGCTGTTTTTT. It codes for CASSRIMTVTGELFF. Full variable domain (rest looked up from reference TRBV28 and TRBJ2-2): DVKVTQSSRYLVKRTGEKVFLECVQDMDHENMFWYRQDPGLGLRLIYFSYDVKMKEKGDIPEGYSVSREKKERFSLILESASTNQTSMYLCASSRIMTVTGELFFGEGSRLTVL.

The V gene is TRBV19, the J gene TRBJ1-1, with TRBD1 matching over 9 bases. The CDR3 loop spans 13 amino acids. Trimming removed 7 bases from V and 5 bases from J; junction bases left unmatched: 5. The V gene's germline CDR1 is LNHDA and CDR2 SQIVND (reference sequence). Written as DNA, the CDR3 is TGTGCCAGTACCTTGACAGGGGGGACTGAAGCTTTCTTT. Translated, it gives CASTLTGGTEAFF.

V and J are TRBV19 and TRBJ1-5, with D tentatively TRBD1 (6 bases). The CDR3 loop spans 18 amino acids. The V and J ends lost 1 base and 1 base respectively, with 17 bases between them. Germline CDR1 and CDR2: LNHDA and SQIVND (reference sequence). This CDR3 is CASSIGSRGGRSNQPQHF. The DNA of the CDR3 is TGTGCCAGTAGTATAGGGTCCAGGGGCGGAAGGAGCAATCAGCCCCAGCATTTT.

This chain connects TRBV6-1 to TRBJ2-6; no clear D. CDR3 length: 15 residues. Germline V gene lookup returns CDR1 MNHNS and CDR2 SASEGT. Trimming left V 2 bases short and J 2 bases short, with 7 bases between. The CDR3 DNA is TGTGCCAGCAGTGAAAAGGGAACTGGGGCCAACGTCCTGACTTTC. Encoded protein: CASSEKGTGANVLTF.

DNA of the CDR3: TGTGCCAGCAGTGATTTGGGACAGGCTAATTCACCCCTCCACTTT. It translates to CASSDLGQANSPLHF. The V gene is TRBV6-1, the J gene TRBJ1-6; 8 nucleotides line up with TRBD1. With 3 bases clipped from V and 6 bases from J, the junction kept 4 bases outside the gene matches. Germline CDR1 is MNHNS and CDR2 is SASEGT. The CDR3 is 15 amino acids.

V gene TRBV18 combines with J gene TRBJ2-5; no clear D. This CDR3 comprises 12 residues. Trimming removed 3 bases from V and 2 bases from J, with 4 bases in between. In germline, CDR1 is KGHSH, CDR2 LQKENI. The CDR3, as DNA: TGTGCCAGCTCACCTCCACAAGAGACCCAGTACTTC. Translated, it gives CASSPPQETQYF.

V usage is TRBV30 and J usage is TRBJ1-5, with a possible D match to TRBD1 (6 bases). V shed 2 bases and J shed 7 bases, with 15 bases lying between them. Germline CDR1 is GTSNPN and CDR2 is SVGIG (reference sequence). The CDR3 consists of 14 residues. The CDR3 loop reads CAWSRGGSVQPQHF. CDR3 nucleotides: TGTGCCTGGAGTCGGGGGGGCTCGGTGCAGCCCCAGCATTTT.

The chain links TRBV4-1 to TRBJ2-2; 7 bases line up with TRBD2. The CDR3 has 15 residues. Germline V gene sequence: CDR1 MGHRA, CDR2 YSYEKL. J was trimmed by 5 bases and V by 4 bases; bases with no gene match: 7. CDR3 coding DNA: TGCGCCAGCAGCCCTAGAGGCGGGGGAACCGGGGAGCTGTTTTTT. This sequence encodes CASSPRGGGTGELFF.

The rearrangement joins TRBV10-1 to TRBJ2-1; D may be TRBD2 (6 bases). The CDR3 sequence is 14 residues long. The germline V and J ends were trimmed by 2 bases and 5 bases, with 10 bases remaining between them. The germline V gene has CDR1 WNHNN and CDR2 SYGVQD (reference sequence). CDR3 amino acids: CASSEGERDNEQFF. CDR3 sequence (DNA): TGCGCCAGCAGTGAGGGGGAGCGGGACAATGAGCAGTTCTTC.

A few counts support this clone. The CDR3 sequence is CASSPSGEAVYNEQFF. The CDR3 bases are TGTGCCAGCAGTCCGAGCGGGGAAGCCGTCTACAATGAGCAGTTCTTC. J is TRBJ2-1 and V is TRBV6-4; 7 bases line up with TRBD2. J gave up 3 bases and V 5 bases, and 10 bases lay outside the gene matches. CDR1 is MRHNA and CDR2 is SNTAGT in the germline V gene. This CDR3 contains 16 residues.

J is TRBJ2-2 and V is TRBV19; D call uncertain. CDR3 size: 14 residues. V dropped 4 bases and J dropped 5 bases, with 11 bases sitting between them. Germline CDR1 and CDR2: LNHDA and SQIVND (reference sequence). CDR3 amino acids: CASSTRTMTGELFF. CDR3 nucleotide sequence: TGTGCCAGTAGTACGAGAACGATGACCGGGGAGCTGTTTTTT.

The chain carries TRBV3-1 (or the pseudogene TRBV3-2) and TRBJ2-2, with D tentatively TRBD1 or TRBD2 (6 bases each). This CDR3 region has 15 residues. Germline V CDR1 and CDR2: LGHDT, YNNKEL (reference sequence). V lost 4 bases and J 8 bases, leaving 17 bases between the germline ends. The CDR3 spells CASSRLGGEWGELFF. The CDR3 coding sequence is TGTGCCAGCAGCCGCCTGGGGGGCGAGTGGGGGGAGCTGTTTTTT.

The chain combines TRBV4-1 with TRBJ1-1, with D unclear. Per the germline V gene, CDR1 is MGHRA and CDR2 is YSYEKL. The CDR3 length is 13 residues. Trimming pared 1 base from V and 4 bases from J, leaving 7 bases between. CDR3 nucleotide sequence: TGCGCCAGCAGCCAAGCGATGTCCACTGAAGCTTTCTTT. It yields the protein CASSQAMSTEAFF.

This rearrangement joins TRBV3-1 (or the pseudogene TRBV3-2) to TRBJ2-1; D possibly corresponds to TRBD1 (6 bases). CDR1 and CDR2 from the germline V gene are LGHDT and YNNKEL (reference sequence). This CDR3 spans 22 amino acids. V shed 4 bases and J shed 0 bases, with 31 bases lying between them. The CDR3 region has the DNA TGTGCCAGCAGCCGAAGAGGGTCGGTCCAGGGGACGAATAGACCCTCCTACAATGAGCAGTTCTTC. It specifies CASSRRGSVQGTNRPSYNEQFF.

The V and J genes are TRBV6-1 and TRBJ1-1, with a possible D match to TRBD1 (5 bases). This CDR3 spans 16 amino acids. The V gene lost 4 bases and the J gene lost 1 base, with 16 bases spanning the gap. Germline V CDR1 and CDR2: MNHNS, SASEGT. In nucleotides, the CDR3 is TGTGCCAGCAGTGTTGGGACGAGAGCATGGAACACTGAAGCTTTCTTT. It translates to CASSVGTRAWNTEAFF.

The V gene is TRBV7-9, the J gene TRBJ1-2; tentative D call: TRBD1 (5 bases). With 4 bases removed from V and 9 bases from J, the gap between germline ends came to 18 bases. Germline CDR1 SEHNR, CDR2 FQNEAQ (reference sequence). The CDR3 contains 14 residues. This CDR3 reads CASSSGGGSFRYTF. CDR3 sequence (DNA): TGTGCCAGCAGCTCCGGCGGGGGTTCGTTCCGCTACACCTTC.

The chain employs TRBV5-4 and TRBJ1-4; 9 nucleotides agree with TRBD1. Germline lookup yields CDR1 SGHNT and CDR2 YYREEE (reference sequence). The V and J ends lost 3 bases and 9 bases, in that order; junction bases with no gene match: 3. This CDR3 has 13 residues. CDR3 nucleotide sequence: TGTGCCAGCAGCTCGGACAGGGGAAAAAAACTGTTTTTT. This gives the protein CASSSDRGKKLFF.

The chain has TRBV7-9 and TRBJ2-2; D unresolved. Trimming pared 5 bases from V and 1 base from J, leaving 14 bases between. This CDR3 has 16 amino acids. The germline gives CDR1 SEHNR, CDR2 FQNEAQ (reference sequence). The CDR3 reads CASSPPIRENTGELFF. CDR3 DNA sequence: TGTGCCAGCAGCCCCCCGATCAGAGAGAACACCGGGGAGCTGTTTTTT.

DNA of the CDR3: TGTGCCAGCTTTCGCCCCTCCGGGACAGATAACACTGAAGCTTTCTTT. Amino acid sequence: CASFRPSGTDNTEAFF. V and J are TRBV27 and TRBJ1-1; 7 nucleotides line up with TRBD1. This CDR3 has 16 residues. V shed 8 bases and J 2 bases; nucleotides not matched to a gene: 14. CDR1 and CDR2 from the germline V gene are MNHEY and SMNVEV (reference sequence).

The J gene is TRBJ2-2, the V gene TRBV4-1; a possible D gene is TRBD1 (6 bases). V lost 4 bases and J 4 bases, leaving 10 bases between the germline ends. This CDR3 comprises 14 residues. CDR1 MGHRA and CDR2 YSYEKL come from the germline V gene. CDR3 loop: CASSLLQGTGELFF. As DNA, the CDR3 is TGCGCCAGCAGCCTCCTACAGGGCACCGGGGAGCTGTTTTTT.

The gene calls are TRBV6-1 and TRBJ2-5; TRBD2 matches at 15 bases. This CDR3 region has 18 residues. The germline CDR1 and CDR2 sequences are MNHNS and SASEGT. The trim removed 3 bases at V and 3 bases at J, leaving 8 bases unmatched. The CDR3 bases are TGTGCCAGCAGTGAGAGGGGACTAGCGGGAGGCCTGGAAGAGACCCAGTACTTC. Protein: CASSERGLAGGLEETQYF.

The CDR3 nucleotides read TGTGCCAGCAGCTTGAGACTAGCAGGGGTTGGAGAGACCCAGTACTTC. Amino acid sequence: CASSLRLAGVGETQYF. The V and J genes are TRBV7-8 and TRBJ2-5; possibly TRBD2 for D (7 bases). Germline V lookup: CDR1 SGHVS, CDR2 FQNEAQ. V was trimmed by 3 bases and J by 4 bases, leaving 18 bases between them. The CDR3 contains 16 residues.

In the case of this clone: One junction end does not reproduce the germline sequence, and a read error may be involved. The CDR3 reads CASSAGTGFGDTIYF. DNA for the CDR3: TGTGCCAGCAGCGCCGGGACAGGGTTTGGAGACACCATATATTTT. J is TRBJ1-3 and V is TRBV2; 9 bases are shared with TRBD1. The CDR3 extends over 15 amino acids. Germline CDR1 is SNHLY and CDR2 is FYNNEI. The entire variable domain, with the rest obtained from reference TRBV2 and TRBJ1-3, is as follows: EPEVTQTPSHQVTQMGQEVILRCVPISNHLYFYWYRQILGQKVEFLVSFYNNEISEKSEIFDDQFSVERPDGSNFTLKIRSTKLEDSAMYFCASSAGTGFGDTIYFGEGSWLTVV.

This clone was seen a few times. The chain combines TRBV7-2 with TRBJ2-5; TRBD2 might be the D (5 bases). The ends were cut back, 1 base at V and 1 base at J, with 7 bases in the middle. This CDR3 contains 14 residues. Germline-derived CDR1 and CDR2 are SGHTA and FQGNSA. In DNA form, the CDR3 reads TGTGCCAGCAGCTTAGAGCGGCTCCAAGAGACCCAGTACTTC. Translation: CASSLERLQETQYF.

The J gene is TRBJ2-1, the V gene TRBV2; D gene ambiguous. With 6 bases removed from V and 5 bases from J, the gap between germline ends came to 8 bases. The CDR3 has 12 residues. Germline lookup yields CDR1 SNHLY and CDR2 FYNNEI. CDR3 DNA sequence: TGTGCCAGCAGGCGTCTTAACAATGAGCAGTTCTTC. It specifies CASRRLNNEQFF.